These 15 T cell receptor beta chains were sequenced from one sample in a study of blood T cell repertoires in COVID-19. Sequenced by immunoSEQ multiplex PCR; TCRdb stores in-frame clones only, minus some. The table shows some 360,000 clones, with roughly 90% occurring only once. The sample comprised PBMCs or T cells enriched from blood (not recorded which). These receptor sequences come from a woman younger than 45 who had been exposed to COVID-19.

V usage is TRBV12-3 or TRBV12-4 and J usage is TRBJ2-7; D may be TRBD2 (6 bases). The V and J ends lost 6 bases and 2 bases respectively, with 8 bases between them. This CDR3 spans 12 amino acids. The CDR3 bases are TGTGCCAGCAGGGAGGGGACCTACGAGCAGTACTTC. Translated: CASREGTYEQYF.

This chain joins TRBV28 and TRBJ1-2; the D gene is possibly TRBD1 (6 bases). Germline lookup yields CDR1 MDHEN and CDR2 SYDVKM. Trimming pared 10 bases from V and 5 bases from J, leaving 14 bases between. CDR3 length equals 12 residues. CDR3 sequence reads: CAIGGAGYGYTF. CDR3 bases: TGTGCCATCGGGGGGGCAGGGTATGGCTACACCTTC.

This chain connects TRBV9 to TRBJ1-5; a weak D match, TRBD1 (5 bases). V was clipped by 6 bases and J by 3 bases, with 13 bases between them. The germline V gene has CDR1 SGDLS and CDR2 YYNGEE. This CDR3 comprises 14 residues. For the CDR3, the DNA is TGTGCCAGCATACCCTTGGGGCCCAATCAGCCCCAGCATTTT. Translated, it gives CASIPLGPNQPQHF.

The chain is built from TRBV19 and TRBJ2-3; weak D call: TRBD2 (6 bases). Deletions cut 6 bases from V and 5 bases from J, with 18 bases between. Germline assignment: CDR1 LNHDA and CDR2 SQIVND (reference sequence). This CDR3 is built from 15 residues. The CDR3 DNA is TGTGCCAGTAGCGCCCCGGGGGTCATAAGAGATACGCAGTATTTT. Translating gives CASSAPGVIRDTQYF.

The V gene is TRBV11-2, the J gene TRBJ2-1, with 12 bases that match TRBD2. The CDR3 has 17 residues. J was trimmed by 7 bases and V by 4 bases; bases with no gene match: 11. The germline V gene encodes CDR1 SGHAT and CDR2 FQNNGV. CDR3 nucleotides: TGTGCCAGCAGCTCGACTAGCGGGAGTTCCTGGCCAAATGAGCAGTTCTTC. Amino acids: CASSSTSGSSWPNEQFF. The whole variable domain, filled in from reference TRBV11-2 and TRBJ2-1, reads EAGVAQSPRYKIIEKRQSVAFWCNPISGHATLYWYQQILGQGPKLLIQFQNNGVVDDSQLPKDRFSAERLKGVDSTLKIQPAKLEDSAVYLCASSSTSGSSWPNEQFFGPGTRLTVL.

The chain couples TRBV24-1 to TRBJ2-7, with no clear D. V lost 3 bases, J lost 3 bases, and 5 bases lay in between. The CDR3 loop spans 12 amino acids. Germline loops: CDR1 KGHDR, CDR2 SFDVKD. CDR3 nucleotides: TGTGCCACCAGTGATCCGGTCTACGAGCAGTACTTC. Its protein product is CATSDPVYEQYF.

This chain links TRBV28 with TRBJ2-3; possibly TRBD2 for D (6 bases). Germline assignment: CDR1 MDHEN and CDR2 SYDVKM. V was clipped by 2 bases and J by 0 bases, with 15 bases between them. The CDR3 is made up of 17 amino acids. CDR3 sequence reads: CASSLGALAPSTDTQYF. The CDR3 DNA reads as TGTGCCAGCAGTTTAGGGGCCCTAGCGCCTAGCACAGATACGCAGTATTTT. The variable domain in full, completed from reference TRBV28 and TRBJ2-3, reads DVKVTQSSRYLVKRTGEKVFLECVQDMDHENMFWYRQDPGLGLRLIYFSYDVKMKEKGDIPEGYSVSREKKERFSLILESASTNQTSMYLCASSLGALAPSTDTQYFGPGTRLTVL.

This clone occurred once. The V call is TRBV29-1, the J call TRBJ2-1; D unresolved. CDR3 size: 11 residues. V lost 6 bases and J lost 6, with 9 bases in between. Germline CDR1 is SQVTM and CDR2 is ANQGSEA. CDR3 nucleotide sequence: TGCAGCGTCTACTATAGCAATGAGCAGTTCTTC. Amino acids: CSVYYSNEQFF.

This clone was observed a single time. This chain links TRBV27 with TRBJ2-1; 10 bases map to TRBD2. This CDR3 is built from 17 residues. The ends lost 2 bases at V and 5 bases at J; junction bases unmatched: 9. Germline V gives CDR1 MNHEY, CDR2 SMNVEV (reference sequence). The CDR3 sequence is CASSLPPLAGNNNEQFF. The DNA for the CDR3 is TGTGCCAGCAGTTTACCCCCACTAGCGGGAAATAACAATGAGCAGTTCTTC.

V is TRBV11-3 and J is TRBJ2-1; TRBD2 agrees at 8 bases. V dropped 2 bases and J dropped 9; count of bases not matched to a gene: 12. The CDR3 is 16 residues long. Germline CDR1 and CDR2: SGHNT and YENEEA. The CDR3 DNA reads TGTGCCAGCAGCTTATTTTCGGGACTAGAACGGGTTGAGCAGTTCTTC. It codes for CASSLFSGLERVEQFF. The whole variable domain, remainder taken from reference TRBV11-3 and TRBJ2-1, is EAGVVQSPRYKIIEKKQPVAFWCNPISGHNTLYWYLQNLGQGPELLIRYENEEAVDDSQLPKDRFSAERLKGVDSTLKIQPAELGDSAVYLCASSLFSGLERVEQFFGPGTRLTVL.

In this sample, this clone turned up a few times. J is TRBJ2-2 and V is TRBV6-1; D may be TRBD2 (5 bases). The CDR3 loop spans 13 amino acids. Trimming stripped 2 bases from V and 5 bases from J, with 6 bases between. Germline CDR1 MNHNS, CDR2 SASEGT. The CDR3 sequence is CASSERDTGELFF. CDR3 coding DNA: TGTGCCAGCAGTGAACGGGATACCGGGGAGCTGTTTTTT.

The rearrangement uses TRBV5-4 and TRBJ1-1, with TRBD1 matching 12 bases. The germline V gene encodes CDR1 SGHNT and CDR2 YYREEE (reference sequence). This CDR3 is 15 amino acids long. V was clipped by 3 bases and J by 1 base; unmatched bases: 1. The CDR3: CASSSGQGANTEAFF. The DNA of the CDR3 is TGTGCCAGCAGCTCGGGACAGGGGGCGAACACTGAAGCTTTCTTT.

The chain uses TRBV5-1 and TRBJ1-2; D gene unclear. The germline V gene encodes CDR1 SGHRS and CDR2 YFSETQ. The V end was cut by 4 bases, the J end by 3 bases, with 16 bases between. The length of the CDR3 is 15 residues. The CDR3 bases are TGCGCCAGCAGCCCCAATGGAGGGTGGGACTATGGCTACACCTTC. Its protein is CASSPNGGWDYGYTF.

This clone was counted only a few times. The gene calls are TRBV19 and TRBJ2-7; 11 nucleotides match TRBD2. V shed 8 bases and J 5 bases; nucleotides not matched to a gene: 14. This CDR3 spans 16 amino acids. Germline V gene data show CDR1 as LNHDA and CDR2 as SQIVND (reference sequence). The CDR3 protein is CASSRGTSGIGHEQYF. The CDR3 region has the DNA TGTGCCAGTTCCCGGGGGACTAGCGGAATAGGCCACGAGCAGTACTTC.

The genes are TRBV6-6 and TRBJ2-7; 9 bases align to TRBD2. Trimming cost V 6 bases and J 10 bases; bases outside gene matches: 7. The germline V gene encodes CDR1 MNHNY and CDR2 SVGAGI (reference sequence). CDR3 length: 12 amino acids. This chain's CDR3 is CASRGGRETQYF. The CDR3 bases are TGTGCCAGCAGGGGCGGGAGGGAAACCCAGTACTTC.